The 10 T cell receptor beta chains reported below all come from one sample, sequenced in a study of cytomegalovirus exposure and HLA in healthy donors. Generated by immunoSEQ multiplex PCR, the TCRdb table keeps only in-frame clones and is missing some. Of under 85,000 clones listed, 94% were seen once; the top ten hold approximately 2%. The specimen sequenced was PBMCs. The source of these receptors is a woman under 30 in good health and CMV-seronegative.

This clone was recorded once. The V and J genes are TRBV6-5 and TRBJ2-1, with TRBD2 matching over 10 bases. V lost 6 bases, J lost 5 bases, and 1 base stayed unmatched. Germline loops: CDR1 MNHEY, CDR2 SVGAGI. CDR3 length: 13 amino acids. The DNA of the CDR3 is TGTGCCAGCAGACTAGCGGGGAACAATGAGCAGTTCTTC. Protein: CASRLAGNNEQFF.

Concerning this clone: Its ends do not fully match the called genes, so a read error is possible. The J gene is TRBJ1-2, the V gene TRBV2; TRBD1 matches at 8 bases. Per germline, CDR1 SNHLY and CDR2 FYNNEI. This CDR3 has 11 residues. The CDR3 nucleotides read TGTGCCAGCAGTGAATATCAGGGGGCGATATTC. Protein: CASSEYQGAIF.

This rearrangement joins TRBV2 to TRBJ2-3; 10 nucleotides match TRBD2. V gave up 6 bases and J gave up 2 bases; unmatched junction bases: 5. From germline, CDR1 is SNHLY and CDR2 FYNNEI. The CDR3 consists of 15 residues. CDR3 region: CASSDLAGATDTQYF. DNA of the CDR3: TGTGCCAGCAGCGATCTAGCGGGAGCCACAGATACGCAGTATTTT.

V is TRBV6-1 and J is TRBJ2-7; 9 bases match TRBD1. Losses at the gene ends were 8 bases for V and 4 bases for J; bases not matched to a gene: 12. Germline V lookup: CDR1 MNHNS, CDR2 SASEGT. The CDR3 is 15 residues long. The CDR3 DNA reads TGTGCCAGCGCCCCGGGACAGGGCATTACTTACGAGCAGTACTTC. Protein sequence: CASAPGQGITYEQYF.

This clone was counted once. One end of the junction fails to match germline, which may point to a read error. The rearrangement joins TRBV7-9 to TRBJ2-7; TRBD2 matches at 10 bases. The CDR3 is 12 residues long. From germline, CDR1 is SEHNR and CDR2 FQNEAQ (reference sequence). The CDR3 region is CASSFSSGGPVF. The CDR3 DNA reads TGTGCCAGCAGCTTTTCTAGCGGGGGCCCTGTCTTC.

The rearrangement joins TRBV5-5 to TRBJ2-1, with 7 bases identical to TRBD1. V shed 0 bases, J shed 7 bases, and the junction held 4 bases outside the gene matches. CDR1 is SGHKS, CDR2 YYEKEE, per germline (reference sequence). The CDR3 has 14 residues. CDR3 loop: CASSLGQGGNEQFF. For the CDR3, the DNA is TGTGCCAGCAGCTTGGGACAGGGCGGGAATGAGCAGTTCTTC.

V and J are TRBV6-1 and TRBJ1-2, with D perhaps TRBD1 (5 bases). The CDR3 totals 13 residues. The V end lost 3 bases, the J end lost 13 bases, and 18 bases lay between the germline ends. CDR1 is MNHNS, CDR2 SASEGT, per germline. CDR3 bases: TGTGCCAGCAGTGAGGGGGGATCGGGAGTCTCCACCTTC. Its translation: CASSEGGSGVSTF.

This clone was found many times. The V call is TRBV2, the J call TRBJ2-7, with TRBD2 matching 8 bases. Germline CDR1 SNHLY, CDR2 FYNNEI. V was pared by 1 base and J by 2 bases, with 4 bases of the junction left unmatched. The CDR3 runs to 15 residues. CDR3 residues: CASSEGGGGPYEQYF. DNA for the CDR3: TGTGCCAGCAGTGAAGGTGGCGGGGGGCCCTACGAGCAGTACTTC.

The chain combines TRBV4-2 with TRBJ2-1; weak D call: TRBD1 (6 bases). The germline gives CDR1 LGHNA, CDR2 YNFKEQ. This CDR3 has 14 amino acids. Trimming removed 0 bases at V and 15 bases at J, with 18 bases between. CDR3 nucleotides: TGTGCCAGCAGCCAAGAGTCCGGGCAGGGGTATGGGTTCTTC. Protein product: CASSQESGQGYGFF.

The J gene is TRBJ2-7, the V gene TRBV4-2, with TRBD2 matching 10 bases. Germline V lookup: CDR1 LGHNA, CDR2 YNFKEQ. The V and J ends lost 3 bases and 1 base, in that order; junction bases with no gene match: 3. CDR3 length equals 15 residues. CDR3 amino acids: CASSHGLADSYEQYF. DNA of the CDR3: TGTGCCAGCAGCCACGGACTAGCGGATTCCTACGAGCAGTACTTC.